This T cell receptor (beta chain) was recorded in a study of blood T cell repertoires in COVID-19. On the study more broadly: Some COVID-19 samples were acute and others convalescent; all came from the United States, Italy and Spain. Nucleic acid was either cDNA or gDNA, and it came from T cells, B-cell-depleted T cells, or PBMCs.

V lost 2 bases to trimming and J lost 4 bases, with 7 bases between them. This CDR3 has 12 amino acids. Per germline, CDR1 SGHDT and CDR2 YYEEEE. Original processing notes: Cell counts per sample came from amplifying reference gene primers. Assay used: immunoSEQ multiplex PCR; TCRdb lists only in-frame clones, some missing. That table furnishes V, J and clone size, whereas the DNA furnished D and trimming. The data hold 35,000 to 45,000 clones, with approximately 91% observed a single time. This TCR was recovered from a human donor in a cohort sampled during active COVID-19. The material sequenced was peripheral blood. This chain connects TRBV5-6 to TRBJ2-7, with a weak D call TRBD1 (6 bases). DNA of the CDR3: TGTGCCAGCAGCTTTGACAGGTACGAGCAGTACTTC. It encodes CASSFDRYEQYF.